This T cell receptor beta chain was captured in a study of regulatory T cells in long-lasting Graves disease. This clonotype was counted a few times. Indicated time point: newly diagnosed GD, antithyroid drugs for less than 3 months. PBMCs provided the RNA from which the TCR library was made. iRepertoire HTBI primers and Arm-PCR of CDR3 regions built TCR beta libraries. TCRdb used MiXCR to reprocess the multiplex PCR reads, holding one entry per CDR3 protein. The repertoire includes under 400,000 distinct CDR3 sequences, approximately 15% of them detected once, and just under 30% sits in the top ten. Looked up from germline, CDR1 is MRHNA and CDR2 is SNTAGT. Trimming shortened V by 5 bases and J by 10 bases, and 15 bases separated the two germline ends. This CDR3 is 14 amino acids long. These data were also reused for a study on T cells in Graves' hyperthyroidism and ophthalmopathy.

This chain joins TRBV6-4 and TRBJ1-6, with TRBD1 as a possible D gene (5 bases). This sequence was found in a man aged 35 to 55 with Graves disease. This material consisted of peripheral blood mononuclear cells (PBMCs), taken at new diagnosis, from a patient treated with antithyroid drugs. The CDR3 protein is CASSKDGQGSPLHF. The CDR3 DNA follows: TGTGCCAGCAGTAAAGACGGCCAGGGCTCACCCCTCCACTTT.